The 10 T cell receptor beta chains listed next were all sequenced from one sample in a study of T cells in Graves' hyperthyroidism and ophthalmopathy. The CDR3 regions of TCR beta were amplified from RNA transcripts. The HTBI set primed first-round TCR CDR3 RT-PCR. TCRdb analysed the multiplex PCR reads with MiXCR anew, one entry per CDR3 protein. This table has 350,000 to 450,000 distinct CDR3 sequences, roughly 15% appearing once. Material for sequencing was blood. The receptors were gathered from a woman in her twenties or thirties with Graves' hyperthyroidism that later progressed to Graves' ophthalmopathy.

This clonotype came up a few times. The gene calls are TRBV5-1 and TRBJ1-1; a weak D match, TRBD1 (5 bases). Looked up from germline, CDR1 is SGHRS and CDR2 is YFSETQ. The CDR3 runs 13 residues. V was trimmed by 4 bases and J by 2 bases, leaving 9 bases between them. The CDR3 loop is CASSRDSNTEAFF. Here the CDR3 DNA reads TGCGCCAGCAGCCGTGACAGTAACACTGAAGCTTTCTTT.

Remarks on this clonotype: The junction shows a germline mismatch at one end, possibly a read error. The chain is built from TRBV6-2 or TRBV6-3 and TRBJ2-1; 11 bases align to TRBD2. Germline V gene data show CDR1 as MNHEY and CDR2 as SVGEGT. The length of the CDR3 is 16 residues. The CDR3 sequence is CASTARSGRAYNGQFF. The CDR3 DNA reads TGTGCCAGCACCGCCCGTAGCGGGAGGGCCTACAATGGGCAGTTCTTC.

This clonotype showed up many times. The genes are TRBV29-1 and TRBJ2-1; the D gene is possibly TRBD2 (5 bases). This CDR3 has 14 amino acids. In germline, CDR1 is SQVTM, CDR2 ANQGSEA. The V gene lost 0 bases and the J gene lost 2 bases, with 8 bases spanning the gap. The CDR3 protein is CSVEDLLAYNEQFF. CDR3 coding DNA: TGCAGCGTTGAAGATCTACTAGCCTACAATGAGCAGTTCTTC.

The chain joins TRBV24-1 to TRBJ1-1, with D unclear. Per the germline V gene, CDR1 is KGHDR and CDR2 is SFDVKD. The V gene lost 9 bases and the J gene lost 0 bases, with 10 bases spanning the gap. This CDR3 region has 13 residues. CDR3 DNA: TGTGCCACCCTTAGATGGGTGAACACTGAAGCTTTCTTT. Translating it yields CATLRWVNTEAFF.

This clonotype was observed many times. The chain recombines TRBV6-1 with TRBJ1-6; TRBD1 matches 7 bases. Looked up from germline, CDR1 is MNHNS and CDR2 is SASEGT. V trimming: 6 bases; J trimming: 9 bases; junction bases outside the gene matches: 5. The CDR3 extends over 13 amino acids. CDR3 sequence: CASSHDRASPLHF. For the CDR3, the DNA is TGTGCCAGCAGCCACGACAGGGCTTCACCCCTCCACTTT.

The chain carries TRBV5-4 and TRBJ2-7, with D perhaps TRBD2 (6 bases). There are 13 residues in the CDR3. Trimming took 2 bases from V and 3 from J, leaving 9 bases between them. From germline, CDR1 is SGHNT and CDR2 YYREEE (reference sequence). Here the CDR3 reads CASSFVEGYEQYF. The CDR3 nucleotides are TGTGCCAGCAGCTTCGTGGAGGGCTACGAGCAGTACTTC.

Remarks on this clonotype: A much larger clone sits a single nucleotide away, making a read error possible. This rearrangement joins TRBV18 to TRBJ1-2; TRBD1 matches 7 bases. Germline V gene data show CDR1 as KGHSH and CDR2 as LQKENI. The CDR3 extends over 14 amino acids. CDR3 DNA sequence: TGTGCCAGCTCACCACGGGACAGATTCTATGGCTACGCCTTC. Translating gives CASSPRDRFYGYAF.

This clonotype was seen at least ten times. The chain is built from TRBV6-1 and TRBJ2-7, with a tentative D call TRBD1 (6 bases). CDR3 length: 14 amino acids. V dropped 3 bases and J dropped 5 bases, with 14 bases sitting between them. The germline V gene encodes CDR1 MNHNS and CDR2 SASEGT. The CDR3, as DNA: TGTGCCAGCAGTGACAAACAGGGTGCCCACGAGCAGTACTTC. As protein: CASSDKQGAHEQYF.

This clonotype was found a few times. This chain uses TRBV4-1 with TRBJ1-4; the match to TRBD1 covers 7 bases. The CDR3 is made up of 17 amino acids. Germline-derived CDR1 and CDR2 are MGHRA and YSYEKL. V shed 0 bases, J shed 8 bases, and the junction held 12 bases outside the gene matches. The chain's CDR3 is CASSQEKGTELGEKLFF. The DNA of the CDR3 is TGCGCCAGCAGCCAAGAAAAGGGGACAGAGCTTGGGGAAAAACTGTTTTTT.

The table lists this clonotype with many counts. The chain combines TRBV11-2 with TRBJ1-2; D not resolved. Deletions cut 5 bases from V and 7 bases from J, with 14 bases between. Germline V gene sequence: CDR1 SGHAT, CDR2 FQNNGV. CDR3 size: 13 residues. In DNA, the CDR3 is TGTGCCAGCAGCGCCGGGCTCGCGTCTGGCTACACCTTC. It encodes CASSAGLASGYTF.